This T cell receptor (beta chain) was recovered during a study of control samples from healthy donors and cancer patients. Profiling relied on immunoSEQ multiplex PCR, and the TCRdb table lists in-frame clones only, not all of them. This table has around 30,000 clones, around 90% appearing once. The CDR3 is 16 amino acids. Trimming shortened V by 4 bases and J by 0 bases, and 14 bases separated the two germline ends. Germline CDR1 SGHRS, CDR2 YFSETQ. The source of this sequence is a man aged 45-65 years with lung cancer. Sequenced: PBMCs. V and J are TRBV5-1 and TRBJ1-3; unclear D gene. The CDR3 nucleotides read TGCGCCAGCAGCCTAAGGACGGGCACCTCTGGAAACACCATATATTTT. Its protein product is CASSLRTGTSGNTIYF.